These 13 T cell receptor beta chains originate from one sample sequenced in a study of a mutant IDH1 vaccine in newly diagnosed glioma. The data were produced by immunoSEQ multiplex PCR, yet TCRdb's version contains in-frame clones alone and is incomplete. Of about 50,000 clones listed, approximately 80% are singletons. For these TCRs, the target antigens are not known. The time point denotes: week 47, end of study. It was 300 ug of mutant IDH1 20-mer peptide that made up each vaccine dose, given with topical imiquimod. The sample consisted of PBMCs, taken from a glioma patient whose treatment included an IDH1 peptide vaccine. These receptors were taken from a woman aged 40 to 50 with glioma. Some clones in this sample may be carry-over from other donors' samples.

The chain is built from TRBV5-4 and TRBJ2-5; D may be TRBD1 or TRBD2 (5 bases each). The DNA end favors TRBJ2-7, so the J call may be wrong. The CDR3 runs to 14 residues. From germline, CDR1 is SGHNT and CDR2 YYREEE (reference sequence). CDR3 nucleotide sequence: TGTGCCAGCAGCTTCTCCGGGGCCTCCTACGAGCAGTACTTC. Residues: CASSFSGASYEQYF.

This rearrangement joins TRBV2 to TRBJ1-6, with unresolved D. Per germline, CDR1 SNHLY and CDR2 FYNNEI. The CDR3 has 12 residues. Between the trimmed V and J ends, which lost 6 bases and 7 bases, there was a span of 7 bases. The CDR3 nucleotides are TGTGCCAGCAGAAGGGCCAATTCACCCCTCCACTTT. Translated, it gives CASRRANSPLHF. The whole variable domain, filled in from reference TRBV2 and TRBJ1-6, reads EPEVTQTPSHQVTQMGQEVILRCVPISNHLYFYWYRQILGQKVEFLVSFYNNEISEKSEIFDDQFSVERPDGSNFTLKIRSTKLEDSAMYFCASRRANSPLHFGNGTRLTVT.

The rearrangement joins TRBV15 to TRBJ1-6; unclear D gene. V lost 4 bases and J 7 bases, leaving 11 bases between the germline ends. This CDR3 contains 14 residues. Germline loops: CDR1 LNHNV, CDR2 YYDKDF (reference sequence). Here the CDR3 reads CATSTDRANSPLHF. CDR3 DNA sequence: TGTGCCACCAGCACAGATCGAGCGAATTCACCCCTCCACTTT.

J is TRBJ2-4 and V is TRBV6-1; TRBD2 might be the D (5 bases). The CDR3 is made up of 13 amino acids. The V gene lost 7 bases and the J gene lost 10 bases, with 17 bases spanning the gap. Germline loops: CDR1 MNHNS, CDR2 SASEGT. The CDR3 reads CASIAPSGAIQYF. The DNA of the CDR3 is TGTGCCAGCATAGCCCCCAGCGGAGCTATTCAGTACTTC.

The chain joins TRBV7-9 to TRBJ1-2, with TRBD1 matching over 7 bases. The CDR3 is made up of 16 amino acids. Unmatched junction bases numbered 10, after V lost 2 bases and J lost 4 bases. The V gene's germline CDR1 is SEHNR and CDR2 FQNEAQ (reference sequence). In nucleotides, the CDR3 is TGTGCCAGCAGCTTAATCTCGACAGGGCCGGGCTATGGCTACACCTTC. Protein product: CASSLISTGPGYGYTF. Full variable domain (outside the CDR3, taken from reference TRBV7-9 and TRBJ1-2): DTGVSQNPRHKITKRGQNVTFRCDPISEHNRLYWYRQTLGQGPEFLTYFQNEAQLEKSRLLSDRFSAERPKGSFSTLEIQRTEQGDSAMYLCASSLISTGPGYGYTFGSGTRLTVV.

This CDR3 is CASSLGGRGFEKLFF. The DNA of the CDR3 is TGCGCCAGCAGCTTGGGGGGCAGGGGATTCGAAAAACTGTTTTTT. The genes are TRBV5-1 and TRBJ1-4; D might be TRBD1 (6 bases). Germline lookup yields CDR1 SGHRS and CDR2 YFSETQ. The V and J ends lost 0 bases and 8 bases respectively, with 14 bases between them. This CDR3 has 15 amino acids.

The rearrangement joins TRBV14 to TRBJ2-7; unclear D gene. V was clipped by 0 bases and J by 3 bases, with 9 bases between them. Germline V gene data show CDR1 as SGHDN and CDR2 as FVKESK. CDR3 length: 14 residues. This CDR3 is CASSQDADVYEQYF. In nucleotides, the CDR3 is TGTGCCAGCAGCCAAGATGCGGATGTCTACGAGCAGTACTTC.

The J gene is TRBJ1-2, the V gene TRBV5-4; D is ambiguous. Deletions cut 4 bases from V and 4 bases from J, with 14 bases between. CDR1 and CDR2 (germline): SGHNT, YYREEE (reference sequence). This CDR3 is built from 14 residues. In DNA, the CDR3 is TGTGCCAGCAGCCCCCGTGAGGGAGGCTATGGCTACACCTTC. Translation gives CASSPREGGYGYTF.

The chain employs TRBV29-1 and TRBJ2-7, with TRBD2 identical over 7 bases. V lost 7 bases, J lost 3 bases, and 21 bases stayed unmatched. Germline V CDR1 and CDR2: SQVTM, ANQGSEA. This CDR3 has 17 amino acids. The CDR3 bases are TGCAGCGCTGGAAAAGGGGAGGGCCTACAACTCCTCTACGAGCAGTACTTC. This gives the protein CSAGKGEGLQLLYEQYF.

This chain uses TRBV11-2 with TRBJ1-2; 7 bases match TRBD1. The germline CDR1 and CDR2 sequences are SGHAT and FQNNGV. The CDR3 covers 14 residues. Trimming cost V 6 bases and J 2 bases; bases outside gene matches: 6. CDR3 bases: TGTGCCAGCAGGGGGACAGCTCTAAACTATGGCTACACCTTC. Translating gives CASRGTALNYGYTF.

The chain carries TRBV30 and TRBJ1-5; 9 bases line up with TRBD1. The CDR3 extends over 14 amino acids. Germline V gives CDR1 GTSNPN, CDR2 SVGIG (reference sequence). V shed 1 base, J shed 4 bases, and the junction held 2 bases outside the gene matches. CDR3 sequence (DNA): TGTGCCTGGAGTGCTGGACAGGGGAATCAGCCCCAGCATTTT. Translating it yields CAWSAGQGNQPQHF.

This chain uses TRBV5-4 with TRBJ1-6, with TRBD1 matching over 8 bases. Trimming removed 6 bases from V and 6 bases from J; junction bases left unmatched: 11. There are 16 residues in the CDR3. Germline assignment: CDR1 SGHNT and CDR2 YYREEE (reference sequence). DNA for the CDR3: TGTGCCAGCACCTCCCGGACAGGGATGAGTAATTCACCCCTCCACTTT. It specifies CASTSRTGMSNSPLHF.

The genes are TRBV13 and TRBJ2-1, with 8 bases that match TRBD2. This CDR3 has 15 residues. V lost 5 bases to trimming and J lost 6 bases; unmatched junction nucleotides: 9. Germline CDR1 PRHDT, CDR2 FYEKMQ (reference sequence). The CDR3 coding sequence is TGTGCCAGCAGCACAACGGGAGGGCGAGGCAATGAGCAGTTCTTC. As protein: CASSTTGGRGNEQFF.